This T cell receptor beta chain was recorded in a study of tumor-infiltrating lymphocytes in primary liver carcinoma. Between the trimmed V and J ends, which lost 2 bases and 2 bases, there was a span of 14 bases. Germline values: CDR1 DFQATT, CDR2 SNEGSKA (reference sequence). There are 15 residues in the CDR3. Out of unsorted whole blood came the blood RNA, and germline DNA was extracted as well. Chronic HBV infection was present, with no prior treatment. The researchers produced TCR beta cDNA from around 500 ng total RNA with a constant-region primer. A slightly modified ARM-PCR protocol with three nested multiplex PCR rounds produced these TCR beta libraries. Rounds one and two of PCR, each of about 10 cycles, were primed with TRBV1-TRBV30 forward primers and a C-beta reverse primer. TCRdb independently ran MiXCR on the multiplex PCR reads; one entry per CDR3 protein. The data hold about 330,000 distinct CDR3 sequences, with less than 70% observed a single time.

The source is a man aged 35-49 years with primary liver carcinoma and hepatitis B virus infection. The specimen was peripheral blood. J is TRBJ2-3 and V is TRBV20-1; D is uncertain. The CDR3 DNA reads TGCAGTGCTAGACCTCGCAGATCTAACACAGATACGCAGTATTTT. Its translation is CSARPRRSNTDTQYF.